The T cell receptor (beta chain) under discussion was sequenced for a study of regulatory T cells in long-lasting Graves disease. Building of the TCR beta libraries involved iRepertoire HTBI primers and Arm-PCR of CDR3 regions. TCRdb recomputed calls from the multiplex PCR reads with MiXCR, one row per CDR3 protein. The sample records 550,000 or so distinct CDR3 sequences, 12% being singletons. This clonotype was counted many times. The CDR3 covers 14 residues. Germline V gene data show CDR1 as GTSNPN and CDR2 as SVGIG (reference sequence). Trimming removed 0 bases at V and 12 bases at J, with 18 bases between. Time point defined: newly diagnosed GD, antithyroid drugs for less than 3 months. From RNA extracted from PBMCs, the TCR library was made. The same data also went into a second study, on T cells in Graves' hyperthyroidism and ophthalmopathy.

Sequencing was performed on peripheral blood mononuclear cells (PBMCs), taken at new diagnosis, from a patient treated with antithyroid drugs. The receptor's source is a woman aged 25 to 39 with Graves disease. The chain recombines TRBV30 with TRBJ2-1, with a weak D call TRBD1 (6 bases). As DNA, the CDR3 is TGTGCCTGGAGTGTACAGGGTTCCAGGGGTCGGCAGTTCTTC. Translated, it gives CAWSVQGSRGRQFF.